A single sample gave rise to the 25 T cell receptor beta chains below, sequenced in a study of CD8+CD57+ T cells in acquired aplastic anemia. All patients picked for sequencing had shown, by flow cytometry, an expansion of CD8+CD57+ cells. TCR beta VDJ combinations and CDR3 sequences were profiled from genomic DNA. MiXCR, applied by TCRdb to the reads, yields one record per CDR3 protein. The repertoire holds 170,000 or so distinct CDR3 sequences, with about 50% as singletons. The sequenced sample consisted of sorted CD4+, CD8+, or CD8+CD57+ T cells (not recorded which) from PBMCs. These receptors all come from a human donor with aplastic anemia.

The rearrangement links TRBV19 to TRBJ1-5; D ambiguous. This CDR3 has 13 residues. Trimming left V 6 bases short and J 14 bases short, with 20 bases between. Germline V gives CDR1 LNHDA, CDR2 SQIVND (reference sequence). CDR3 amino acids: CASSPSQSPNEHF. CDR3 DNA: TGTGCCAGTAGCCCGAGTCAATCGCCCAATGAGCATTTT.

This clonotype was observed many times. The CDR3 is CASSLGLAGRSGELFF. The CDR3, as DNA: TGTGCCAGCAGCTTAGGACTAGCGGGAAGGTCCGGGGAGCTGTTTTTT. The J gene is TRBJ2-2, the V gene TRBV7-6; 11 bases line up with TRBD2. V trimming: 1 base; J trimming: 6 bases; junction bases outside the gene matches: 4. CDR1 and CDR2 from the germline V gene are SGHVS and FNYEAQ. CDR3 length equals 16 residues.

In this sample, this clonotype turned up a few times. The genes are TRBV20-1 and TRBJ2-7; 7 bases map to TRBD2. V was clipped by 3 bases and J by 3 bases; unmatched bases: 8. Germline CDR1 DFQATT, CDR2 SNEGSKA (reference sequence). The CDR3 spans 14 residues. DNA of the CDR3: TGCAGTGCTAGTGGGAGGGGAGAAGACTACGAGCAGTACTTC. Its protein is CSASGRGEDYEQYF.

For this clonotype: The CDR3 carries no conserved terminal phenylalanine or tryptophan, so it likely arises from a read error. The chain carries TRBV20-1 and TRBJ2-1, with TRBD2 identical over 12 bases. The V gene's germline CDR1 is DFQATT and CDR2 SNEGSKA (reference sequence). The CDR3 runs to 13 residues. The J segment lost 4 bases and the V segment lost 7 bases, leaving 2 bases of the junction unmatched. Here the CDR3 DNA reads TGCAGTGAGACTAGCGGGAGATACAATGAGCAGTTCTGC. Its translation: CSETSGRYNEQFC.

The J gene is TRBJ1-4, the V gene TRBV9; D might be TRBD1 (5 bases). This CDR3 comprises 15 residues. The V and J ends lost 2 bases and 4 bases respectively, with 12 bases between them. Germline assignment: CDR1 SGDLS and CDR2 YYNGEE. CDR3 region: CASSVHWGGNEKLFF. As DNA, the CDR3 is TGTGCCAGCAGCGTTCATTGGGGCGGTAATGAAAAACTGTTTTTT.

J is TRBJ1-5 and V is TRBV10-3; TRBD1 aligns across 8 bases. V was clipped by 5 bases and J by 3 bases; unmatched bases: 6. The CDR3 runs to 15 residues. CDR1 is ENHRY, CDR2 SYGVKD, per germline. CDR3 sequence reads: CAISPGTGNNQPQHF. For the CDR3, the DNA is TGTGCCATCAGTCCCGGGACAGGCAACAATCAGCCCCAGCATTTT.

This clonotype was seen repeatedly, ten times or more. The chain carries TRBV10-3 and TRBJ2-7, with no clear D. The germline gives CDR1 ENHRY, CDR2 SYGVKD. V lost 4 bases to trimming and J lost 4 bases, with 11 bases between them. The CDR3 loop spans 13 amino acids. CDR3 region: CAISAGKTYEQYF. The CDR3 nucleotides are TGTGCCATCAGTGCCGGAAAAACTTACGAGCAGTACTTC.

The genes are TRBV2 and TRBJ2-3, with a possible D match to TRBD2 (6 bases). The CDR3 contains 17 residues. The V gene lost 4 bases and the J gene lost 0 bases, with 17 bases spanning the gap. Germline V CDR1 and CDR2: SNHLY, FYNNEI. The CDR3 loop is CASSALAWRSSTDTQYF. The CDR3 coding sequence is TGTGCCAGCAGTGCCCTAGCGTGGAGATCTAGCACAGATACGCAGTATTTT.

This clonotype was counted at least ten times. This sequence joins TRBV4-1 and TRBJ1-2; D might be TRBD1 (5 bases). This CDR3 comprises 13 residues. Germline V lookup: CDR1 MGHRA, CDR2 YSYEKL. Trimming removed 4 bases at V and 5 bases at J, with 11 bases between. The CDR3 is CASSPGPIYGYTF. In DNA, the CDR3 is TGCGCCAGCAGCCCGGGACCGATATATGGCTACACCTTC.

There are many counts of this clonotype. V is TRBV20-1 and J is TRBJ2-7; TRBD2 matches 9 bases. After removal of 2 bases from V and 3 bases from J, the junction contained 17 bases not matched to a gene. The CDR3 spans 18 residues. CDR1 DFQATT and CDR2 SNEGSKA come from the germline V gene (reference sequence). As DNA, the CDR3 is TGCAGTGCTAGATTGGCCACGGGACTAGCTGGAAGCGTCTACGAGCAGTACTTC. The encoded protein is CSARLATGLAGSVYEQYF.

This clonotype was recorded many times. The V call is TRBV2, the J call TRBJ2-7; D possibly corresponds to TRBD1 (6 bases). The germline V gene encodes CDR1 SNHLY and CDR2 FYNNEI. Trimming removed 7 bases at V and 6 bases at J, with 16 bases between. There are 13 residues in the CDR3. CDR3 bases: TGTGCCAGCAATGGACGAGGGACACTCGAGCAGTACTTC. Translated: CASNGRGTLEQYF.

The chain combines TRBV6-6 with TRBJ1-1; possible D gene TRBD1, 5 bases. CDR3 size: 17 residues. Germline CDR1 reads MNHNY; CDR2 reads SVGAGI (reference sequence). V lost 0 bases, J lost 1 base, and 15 bases lay in between. This chain's CDR3 is CASSYSVGRGPNTEAFF. DNA of the CDR3: TGTGCCAGCAGTTACTCGGTTGGCCGGGGCCCGAACACTGAAGCTTTCTTT.

This clonotype was observed a single time. The chain is built from TRBV10-1 and TRBJ1-6; perhaps TRBD1 as D (5 bases). The V gene lost 8 bases and the J gene lost 7 bases, with 15 bases spanning the gap. CDR3 length: 14 amino acids. Per the germline V gene, CDR1 is WNHNN and CDR2 is SYGVQD (reference sequence). CDR3 coding DNA: TGCGCCAGCGGACCTCAGGGAAACAATTCACCCCTCCACTTT. This gives the protein CASGPQGNNSPLHF.

J is TRBJ1-1 and V is TRBV29-1; the D gene is possibly TRBD1 (5 bases). The CDR3 contains 15 residues. Germline V gene lookup returns CDR1 SQVTM and CDR2 ANQGSEA. V lost 1 base, J lost 0 bases, and 12 bases lay in between. Here the CDR3 DNA reads TGCAGCGTTGAAGTGGGAGACAGTGTGAACACTGAAGCTTTCTTT. Translation: CSVEVGDSVNTEAFF. Full variable domain (outside the CDR3, taken from reference TRBV29-1 and TRBJ1-1): SAVISQKPSRDICQRGTSLTIQCQVDSQVTMMFWYRQQPGQSLTLIATANQGSEATYESGFVIDKFPISRPNLTFSTLTVSNMSPEDSSIYLCSVEVGDSVNTEAFFGQGTRLTVV.

In its sample, this clonotype was seen once. V and J are TRBV2 and TRBJ2-7; D is perhaps TRBD1 (5 bases). Trimming stripped 6 bases from V and 0 bases from J, with 15 bases between. The V gene's germline CDR1 is SNHLY and CDR2 FYNNEI. The CDR3 runs to 15 residues. The CDR3 DNA reads as TGTGCCAGCAGCCCACAGGTTTCTAGCTCCTACGAGCAGTACTTC. Protein: CASSPQVSSSYEQYF.

V usage is TRBV30 and J usage is TRBJ1-1; no firm D call. The germline V and J ends were trimmed by 1 base and 8 bases, with 14 bases remaining between them. From germline, CDR1 is GTSNPN and CDR2 SVGIG (reference sequence). The CDR3 covers 13 residues. The DNA of the CDR3 is TGTGCCTGGAGTGCCACTATCGCGGGAGAAGCTTTCTTT. Its translation is CAWSATIAGEAFF.

There are many counts of this clonotype. The junction differs from germline at one of its ends, possibly a read error. J is TRBJ1-2 and V is TRBV4-3; D is possibly TRBD1 (5 bases). The CDR3 is 15 residues long. Germline V lookup: CDR1 LGHNA, CDR2 YSLEER. The CDR3 region has the DNA TGCGCCAGCAGCCCTCAGGGACCCTCCCGTTATGGCTACACTTTC. It encodes CASSPQGPSRYGYTF.

At least ten counts were recorded for this clonotype. The chain couples TRBV7-8 to TRBJ1-2; the D is unclear. This CDR3 comprises 12 residues. The V and J ends lost 6 bases and 9 bases respectively, with 14 bases between them. The germline V gene has CDR1 SGHVS and CDR2 FQNEAQ. The CDR3 region has the DNA TGTGCCAGCAGTTTCTCTCCCAACCGCTACACCTTC. It translates to CASSFSPNRYTF.

The chain carries TRBV20-1 and TRBJ2-7; D remains ambiguous. Germline-derived CDR1 and CDR2 are DFQATT and SNEGSKA (reference sequence). V lost 1 base to trimming and J lost 4 bases, with 5 bases between them. This CDR3 is 11 amino acids long. The CDR3 loop reads CSARGRYEQYF. CDR3 DNA: TGCAGTGCTAGAGGTCGATACGAGCAGTACTTC.

This clonotype has a count of ten or more. This chain connects TRBV6-5 to TRBJ2-3, with unresolved D. The germline gives CDR1 MNHEY, CDR2 SVGAGI. The CDR3 runs to 15 residues. Trimming pared 2 bases from V and 0 bases from J, leaving 9 bases between. The CDR3 region is CASSYLQPSTDTQYF. In nucleotides, the CDR3 is TGTGCCAGCAGTTACCTCCAGCCCAGCACAGATACGCAGTATTTT.

The chain joins TRBV19 to TRBJ1-5; possible D gene TRBD1, 6 bases. The CDR3 runs 14 residues. In germline, CDR1 is LNHDA, CDR2 SQIVND (reference sequence). V lost 5 bases, J lost 6 bases, and 14 bases lay in between. DNA for the CDR3: TGTGCCAGTAGTTGGGGGCAGGGATTTCAGCCCCAGCATTTT. It specifies CASSWGQGFQPQHF.

The V gene is TRBV20-1, the J gene TRBJ1-2, with 9 bases identical to TRBD1. Unmatched junction bases numbered 2, after V lost 5 bases and J lost 1 base. The CDR3 runs to 13 residues. Germline V gene data show CDR1 as DFQATT and CDR2 as SNEGSKA (reference sequence). CDR3 DNA sequence: TGCAGTGCTGGGGGACAGGGTAACTATGGCTACACCTTC. Amino acids: CSAGGQGNYGYTF.

CDR3 in DNA: TGTGCCAGCAGCCCGAAACAGGACACCGGGGAGCTGTTTTTT. This encodes CASSPKQDTGELFF. The chain joins TRBV7-9 to TRBJ2-2, with a possible D match to TRBD1 (5 bases). Germline CDR1 is SEHNR and CDR2 is FQNEAQ (reference sequence). The germline V and J ends were trimmed by 5 bases and 3 bases, with 10 bases remaining between them. CDR3 length: 14 amino acids.

The chain recombines TRBV27 with TRBJ2-3; 7 positions match TRBD1. Trimming took 7 bases from V and 2 from J; bases not matched to a gene: 9. This CDR3 comprises 15 residues. CDR1 MNHEY and CDR2 SMNVEV come from the germline V gene (reference sequence). The chain's CDR3 is CASTSRDRHTDTQYF. CDR3 DNA: TGTGCCAGCACTTCCCGGGACAGACACACAGATACGCAGTATTTT.

This chain links TRBV15 with TRBJ1-3; D remains unclear. In germline, CDR1 is LNHNV, CDR2 YYDKDF (reference sequence). The ends were cut back, 4 bases at V and 0 bases at J, with 10 bases in the middle. The length of the CDR3 is 15 residues. The CDR3 coding sequence is TGTGCCACCAGCAACATCAGGTCCTCTGGAAACACCATATATTTT. It is translated as CATSNIRSSGNTIYF.